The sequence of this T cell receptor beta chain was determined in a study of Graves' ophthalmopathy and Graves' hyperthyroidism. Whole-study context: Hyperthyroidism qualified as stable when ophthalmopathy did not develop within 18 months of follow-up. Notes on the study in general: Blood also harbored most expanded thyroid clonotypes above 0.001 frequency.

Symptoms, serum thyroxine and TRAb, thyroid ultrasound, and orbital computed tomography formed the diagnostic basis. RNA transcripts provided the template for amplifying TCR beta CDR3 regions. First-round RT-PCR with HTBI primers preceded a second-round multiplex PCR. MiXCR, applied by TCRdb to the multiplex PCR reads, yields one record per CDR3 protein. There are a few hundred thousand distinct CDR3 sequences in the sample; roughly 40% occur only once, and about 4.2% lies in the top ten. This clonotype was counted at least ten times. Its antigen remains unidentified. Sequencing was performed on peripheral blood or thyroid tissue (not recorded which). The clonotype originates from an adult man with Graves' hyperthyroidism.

CDR3 in amino acids: CASSLMGSSNQPQHF. In nucleotides, the CDR3 is TGTGCCAGCAGCCTGATGGGCTCTAGCAATCAGCCCCAGCATTTT. The chain links TRBV5-6 to TRBJ1-5; D uncertain. Germline V gene lookup returns CDR1 SGHDT and CDR2 YYEEEE. This CDR3 contains 15 residues. V gave up 4 bases and J gave up 0 bases, with 11 bases separating them.